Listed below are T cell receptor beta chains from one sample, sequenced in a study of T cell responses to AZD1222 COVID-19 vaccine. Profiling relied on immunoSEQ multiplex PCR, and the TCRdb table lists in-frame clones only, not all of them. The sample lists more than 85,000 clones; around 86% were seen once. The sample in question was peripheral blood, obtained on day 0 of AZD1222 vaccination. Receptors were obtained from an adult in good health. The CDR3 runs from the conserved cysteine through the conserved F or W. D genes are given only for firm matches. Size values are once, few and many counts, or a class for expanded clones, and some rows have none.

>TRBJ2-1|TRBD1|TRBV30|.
CAWYRVGTGRNEQFF
TGTGCCTGGTATCGAGTCGGGACAGGGAGGAATGAGCAGTTCTTC
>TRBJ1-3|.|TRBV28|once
CASMSGAIRNTIYF
TGTGCCAGCATGTCGGGGGCCATAAGAAACACCATATATTTT
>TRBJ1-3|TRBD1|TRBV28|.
CASSFRGGLGNTIYF
TGTGCCAGCAGTTTCAGGGGGGGTTTAGGAAACACCATATATTTT
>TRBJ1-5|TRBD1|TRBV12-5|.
CASGTGTGAGQPQHF
TGTGCTAGTGGCACCGGGACAGGGGCGGGTCAGCCCCAGCATTTT
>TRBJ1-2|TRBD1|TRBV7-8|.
CASSLGTGTHGYTF
TGTGCCAGCAGCTTAGGGACAGGGACCCATGGCTACACCTTC
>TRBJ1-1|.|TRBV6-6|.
CASSGPQGGAFF
TGTGCCAGCAGTGGACCACAGGGAGGCGCTTTCTTT
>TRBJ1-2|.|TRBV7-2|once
CASSPKEGWGYTF
TGTGCCAGCAGTCCCAAAGAGGGTTGGGGCTACACCTTC
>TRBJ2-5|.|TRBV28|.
CASSSRLNRVLQETQYF
TGTGCCAGCAGTTCCCGACTAAACAGGGTTCTCCAAGAGACCCAGTACTTC
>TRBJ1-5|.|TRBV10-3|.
CAISEGRGGAPGQPQHF
TGTGCCATCAGTGAGGGTAGAGGGGGGGCGCCGGGTCAGCCCCAGCATTTT
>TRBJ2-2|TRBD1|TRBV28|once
CASGTDRVTGELFF
TGTGCCAGTGGGACGGACAGGGTCACCGGGGAGCTGTTTTTT
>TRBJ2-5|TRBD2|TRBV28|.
CASSSPGTSGGETQYF
TGTGCCAGCAGTTCGCCAGGGACTAGCGGGGGAGAGACCCAGTACTTC
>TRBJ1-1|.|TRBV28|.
CASSLSGRWAFF
TGTGCCAGCAGTTTATCGGGGCGGTGGGCTTTCTTT
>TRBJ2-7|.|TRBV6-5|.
CASTQTRRTYEQYF
TGTGCCAGCACCCAGACTCGCCGAACCTACGAGCAGTACTTC
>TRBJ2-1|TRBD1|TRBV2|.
CASSGGQGPYNEQFF
TGTGCCAGCAGTGGAGGACAGGGACCCTACAATGAGCAGTTCTTC
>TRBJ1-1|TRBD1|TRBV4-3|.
CASSQEQGGTEAFF
TGCGCCAGCAGCCAAGAACAGGGGGGCACTGAAGCTTTCTTT
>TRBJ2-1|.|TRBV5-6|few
CASSLDGRFVNEQFF
TGTGCCAGCAGCTTGGACGGGCGGTTTGTCAATGAGCAGTTCTTC
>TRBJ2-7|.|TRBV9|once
CASSVASGQHEQYF
TGTGCCAGCAGCGTAGCTTCAGGGCAACACGAGCAGTACTTC
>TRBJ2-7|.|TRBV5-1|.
CASSLLRGGYEQYF
TGCGCCAGCAGCTTGCTCCGGGGAGGCTACGAGCAGTACTTC
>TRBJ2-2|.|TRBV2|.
CAIRRGRTGTGELFF
TGTGCCATCCGGAGAGGGAGGACGGGAACCGGGGAGCTGTTTTTT
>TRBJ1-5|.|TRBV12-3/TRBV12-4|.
CASSPGTGQPQHF
TGTGCCAGCAGTCCCGGTACTGGGCAGCCCCAGCATTTT
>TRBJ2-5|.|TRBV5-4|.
CASSRDRYGTQYF
TGTGCCAGCAGCCGTGACAGATATGGGACCCAGTACTTC
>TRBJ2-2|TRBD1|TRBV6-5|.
CASDRRDRGAGELFF
TGTGCCAGTGACCGCCGGGACAGGGGCGCCGGGGAGCTGTTTTTT
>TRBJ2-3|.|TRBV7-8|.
CASSLQTATDTQYF
TGTGCCAGCAGCTTACAAACAGCAACAGATACGCAGTATTTT
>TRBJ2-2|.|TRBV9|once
CASGFPASGELFF
TGTGCCAGCGGCTTTCCGGCGTCCGGGGAGCTGTTTTTT
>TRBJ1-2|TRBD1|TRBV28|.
CASSFGQGVGYGYTF
TGTGCCAGCAGTTTTGGGCAGGGGGTAGGCTATGGCTACACCTTC
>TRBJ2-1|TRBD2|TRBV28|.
CASSFSGTSGNEQFF
TGTGCCAGCAGTTTTTCCGGGACTAGCGGGAATGAGCAGTTCTTC
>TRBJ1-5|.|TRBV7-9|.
CASSLGAGANQPQHF
TGTGCCAGCAGCTTAGGTGCAGGGGCGAATCAGCCCCAGCATTTT
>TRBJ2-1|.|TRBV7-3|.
CASSLIFGNEQFF
TGTGCCAGCAGCTTAATTTTCGGTAATGAGCAGTTCTTC
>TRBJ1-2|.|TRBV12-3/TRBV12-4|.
CASSSRTNGYTF
TGTGCCAGCAGTTCGCGTACTAATGGCTACACCTTC
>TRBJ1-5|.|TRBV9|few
CASSAQRIMGNQPQHF
TGTGCCAGCAGCGCCCAGCGAATTATGGGCAATCAGCCCCAGCATTTT
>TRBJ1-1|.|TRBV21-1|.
CASSKVGRGWTEAFF
TGTGCCAGCAGCAAAGTGGGCAGGGGGTGGACTGAAGCTTTCTTT
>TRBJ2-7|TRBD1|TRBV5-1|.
CASSEPHTGTGNYEQYF
TGCGCCAGCAGCGAGCCCCATACCGGGACAGGGAACTACGAGCAGTACTTC
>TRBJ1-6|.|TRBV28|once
CASSLGSSYNSPLHF
TGTGCCAGCAGTTTAGGGAGCTCCTATAATTCACCCCTCCACTTT
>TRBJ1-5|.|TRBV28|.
CASSPITYRPYSNQPQHF
TGTGCCAGCAGCCCCATTACCTACAGGCCTTATAGCAATCAGCCCCAGCATTTT
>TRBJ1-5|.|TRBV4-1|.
CASSQEGYSNQPQHF
TGCGCCAGCAGCCAAGAAGGGTATAGCAATCAGCCCCAGCATTTT